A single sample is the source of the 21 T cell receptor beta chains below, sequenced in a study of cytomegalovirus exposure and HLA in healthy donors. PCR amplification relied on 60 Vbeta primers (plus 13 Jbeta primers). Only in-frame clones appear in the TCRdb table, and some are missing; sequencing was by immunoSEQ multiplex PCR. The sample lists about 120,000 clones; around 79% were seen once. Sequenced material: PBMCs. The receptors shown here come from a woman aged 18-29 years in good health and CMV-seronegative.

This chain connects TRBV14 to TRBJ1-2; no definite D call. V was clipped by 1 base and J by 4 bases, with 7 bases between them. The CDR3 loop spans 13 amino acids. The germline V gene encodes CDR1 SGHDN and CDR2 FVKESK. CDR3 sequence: CASSQGHLYGYTF. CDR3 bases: TGTGCCAGCAGCCAAGGACATCTCTATGGCTACACCTTC.

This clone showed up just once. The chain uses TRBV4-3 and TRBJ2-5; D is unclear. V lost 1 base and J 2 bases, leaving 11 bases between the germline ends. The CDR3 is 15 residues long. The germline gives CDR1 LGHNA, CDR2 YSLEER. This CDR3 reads CASSQGTTRQETQYF. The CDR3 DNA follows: TGCGCCAGCAGCCAAGGTACTACACGGCAAGAGACCCAGTACTTC.

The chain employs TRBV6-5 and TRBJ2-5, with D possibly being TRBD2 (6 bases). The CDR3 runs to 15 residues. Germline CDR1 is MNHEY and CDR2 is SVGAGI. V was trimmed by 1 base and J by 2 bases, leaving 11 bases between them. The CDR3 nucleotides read TGTGCCAGCAGTTACTGGCGGGGTTCACAAGAGACCCAGTACTTC. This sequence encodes CASSYWRGSQETQYF.

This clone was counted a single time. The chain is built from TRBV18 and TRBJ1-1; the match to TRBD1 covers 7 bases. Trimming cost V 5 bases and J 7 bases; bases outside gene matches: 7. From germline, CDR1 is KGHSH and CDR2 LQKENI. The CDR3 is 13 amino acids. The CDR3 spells CASSSTGQREAFF. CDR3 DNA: TGTGCCAGCTCATCCACGGGACAGCGTGAAGCTTTCTTT.

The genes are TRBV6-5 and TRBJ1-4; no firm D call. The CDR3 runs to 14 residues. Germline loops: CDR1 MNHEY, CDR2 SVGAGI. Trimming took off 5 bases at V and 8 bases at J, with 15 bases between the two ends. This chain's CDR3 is CASSPRPPLEKLFF. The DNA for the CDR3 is TGTGCCAGCAGTCCTAGACCGCCTCTAGAAAAACTGTTTTTT.

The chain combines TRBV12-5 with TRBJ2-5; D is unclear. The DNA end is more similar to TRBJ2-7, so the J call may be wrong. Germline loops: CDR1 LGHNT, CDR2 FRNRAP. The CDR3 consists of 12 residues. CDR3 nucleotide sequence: TGTGCTAGTGGTTTGGTGAGTCACGAGCAGTACTTC. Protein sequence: CASGLVSHEQYF.

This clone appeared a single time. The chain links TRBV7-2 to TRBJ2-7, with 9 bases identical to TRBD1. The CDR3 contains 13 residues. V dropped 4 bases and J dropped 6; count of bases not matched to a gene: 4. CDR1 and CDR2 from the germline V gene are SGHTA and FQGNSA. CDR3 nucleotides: TGTGCCAGCAGCTCTGGGACAGGGAGCGAGCAGTACTTC. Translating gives CASSSGTGSEQYF.

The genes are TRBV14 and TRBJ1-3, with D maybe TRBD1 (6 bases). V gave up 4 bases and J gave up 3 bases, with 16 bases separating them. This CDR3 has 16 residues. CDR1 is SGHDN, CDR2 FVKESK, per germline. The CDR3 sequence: CASSRPGTRGGNTIYF. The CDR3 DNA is TGTGCCAGCAGCCGCCCTGGGACCAGGGGTGGAAACACCATATATTTT.

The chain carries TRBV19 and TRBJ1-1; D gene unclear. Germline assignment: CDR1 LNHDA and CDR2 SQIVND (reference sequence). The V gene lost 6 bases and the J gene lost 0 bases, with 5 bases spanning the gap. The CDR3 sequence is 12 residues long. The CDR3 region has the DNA TGTGCCAGTAGCGAGGTGAACACTGAAGCTTTCTTT. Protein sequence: CASSEVNTEAFF.

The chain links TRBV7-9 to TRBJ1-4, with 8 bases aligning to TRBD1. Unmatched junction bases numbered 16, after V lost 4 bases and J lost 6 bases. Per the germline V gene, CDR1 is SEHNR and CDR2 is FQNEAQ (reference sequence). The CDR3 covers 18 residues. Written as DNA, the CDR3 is TGTGCCAGCAGCTATACGTACAGAACGGGACAGGCACATGAAAAACTGTTTTTT. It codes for CASSYTYRTGQAHEKLFF.

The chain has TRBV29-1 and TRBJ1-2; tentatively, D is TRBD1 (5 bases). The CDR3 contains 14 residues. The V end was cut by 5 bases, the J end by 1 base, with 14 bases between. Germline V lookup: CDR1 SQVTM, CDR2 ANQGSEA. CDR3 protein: CSVLGHSRNYGYTF. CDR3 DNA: TGCAGCGTTTTAGGACATTCCCGTAACTATGGCTACACCTTC.

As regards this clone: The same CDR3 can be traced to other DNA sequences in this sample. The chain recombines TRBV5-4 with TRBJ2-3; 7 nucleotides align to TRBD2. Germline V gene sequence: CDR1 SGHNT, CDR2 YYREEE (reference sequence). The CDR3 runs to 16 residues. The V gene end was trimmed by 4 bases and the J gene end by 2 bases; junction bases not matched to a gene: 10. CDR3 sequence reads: CASSGEAGRNTDTQYF. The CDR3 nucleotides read TGTGCCAGCAGCGGAGAGGCCGGGAGGAACACAGATACGCAGTATTTT.

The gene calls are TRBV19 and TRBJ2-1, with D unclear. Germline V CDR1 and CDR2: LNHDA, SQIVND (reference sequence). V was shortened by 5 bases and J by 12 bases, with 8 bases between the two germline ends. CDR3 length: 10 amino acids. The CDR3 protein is CASSSGRQFF. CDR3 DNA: TGTGCCAGTAGTTCCGGTCGGCAGTTCTTC.

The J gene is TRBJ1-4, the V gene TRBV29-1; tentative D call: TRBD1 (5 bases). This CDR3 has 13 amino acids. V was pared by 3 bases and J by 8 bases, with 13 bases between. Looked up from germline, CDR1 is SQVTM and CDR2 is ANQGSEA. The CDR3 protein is CSVDDRKGEKLFF. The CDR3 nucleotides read TGCAGCGTTGACGACAGAAAGGGCGAAAAACTGTTTTTT. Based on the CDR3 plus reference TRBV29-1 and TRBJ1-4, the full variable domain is SAVISQKPSRDICQRGTSLTIQCQVDSQVTMMFWYRQQPGQSLTLIATANQGSEATYESGFVIDKFPISRPNLTFSTLTVSNMSPEDSSIYLCSVDDRKGEKLFFGSGTQLSVL.

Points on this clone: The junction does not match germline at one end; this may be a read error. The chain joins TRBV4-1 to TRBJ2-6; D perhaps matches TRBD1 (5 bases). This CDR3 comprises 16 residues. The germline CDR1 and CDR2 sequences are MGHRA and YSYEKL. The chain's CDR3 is CASSQAMAAGANGLTF. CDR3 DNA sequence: TGCGCCAGCAGCCAAGCGATGGCGGCTGGGGCCAACGGCCTGACTTTC.

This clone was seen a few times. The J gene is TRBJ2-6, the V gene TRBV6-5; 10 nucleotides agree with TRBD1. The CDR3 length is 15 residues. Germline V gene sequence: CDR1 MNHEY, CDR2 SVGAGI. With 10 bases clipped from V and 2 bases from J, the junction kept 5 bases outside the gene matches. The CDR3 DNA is TGTGCCACCACGACAGGGGGCACTGGGGCCAACGTCCTGACTTTC. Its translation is CATTTGGTGANVLTF.

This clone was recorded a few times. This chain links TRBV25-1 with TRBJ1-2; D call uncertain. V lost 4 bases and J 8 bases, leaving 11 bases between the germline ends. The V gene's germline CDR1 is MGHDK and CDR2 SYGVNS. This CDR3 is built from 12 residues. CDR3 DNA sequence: TGTGCCAGCAGTGCGAACTCTTTGGGCTACACCTTC. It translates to CASSANSLGYTF.

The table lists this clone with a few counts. In nucleotides, the CDR3 is TGTGCCAGCAGCTTACTTAGCAATCAGCCCCAGCATTTT. Translating it yields CASSLLSNQPQHF. The V call is TRBV7-8, the J call TRBJ1-5; the D is unclear. The CDR3 consists of 13 residues. Germline V gene sequence: CDR1 SGHVS, CDR2 FQNEAQ. With 2 bases removed from V and 0 bases from J, the gap between germline ends came to 2 bases.

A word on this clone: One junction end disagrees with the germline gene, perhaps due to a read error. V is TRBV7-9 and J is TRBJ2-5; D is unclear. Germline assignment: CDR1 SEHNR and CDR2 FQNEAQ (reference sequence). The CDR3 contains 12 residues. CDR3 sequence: CSSSIQQETQYF. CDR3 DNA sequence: TGTTCCAGCAGCATACAACAAGAGACCCAGTACTTC.

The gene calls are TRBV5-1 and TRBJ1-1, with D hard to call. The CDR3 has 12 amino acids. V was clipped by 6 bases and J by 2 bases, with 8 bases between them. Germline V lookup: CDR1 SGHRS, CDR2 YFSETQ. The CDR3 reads CASKLSNTEAFF. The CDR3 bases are TGCGCCAGCAAACTAAGTAACACTGAAGCTTTCTTT. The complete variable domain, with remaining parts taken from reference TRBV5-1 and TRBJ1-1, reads KAGVTQTPRYLIKTRGQQVTLSCSPISGHRSVSWYQQTPGQGLQFLFEYFSETQRNKGNFPGRFSGRQFSNSRSEMNVSTLELGDSALYLCASKLSNTEAFFGQGTRLTVV.

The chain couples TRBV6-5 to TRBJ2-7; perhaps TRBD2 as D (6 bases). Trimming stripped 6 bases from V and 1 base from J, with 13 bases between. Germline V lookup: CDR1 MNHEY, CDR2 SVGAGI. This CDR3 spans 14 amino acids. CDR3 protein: CASSYRENSYEQYF. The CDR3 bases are TGTGCCAGCAGCTACCGGGAGAATTCCTACGAGCAGTACTTC.